This TCR beta chain was observed in a study of T cell changes during pregnancy in multiple sclerosis (dated by TCRdb to about 2019). With respect to the entire study: The study looked at changes in the T cell repertoire across pregnancy in women with multiple sclerosis.

Remarks on this clone: No cognate antigen has been identified for it. Base qualities are not provided; no much larger clone lies one nucleotide away.

CDR1 and CDR2 are read off the germline V gene as SQVTM and ANQGSEA. V sheds 5 bases and J sheds 2 bases, leaving 9 bases between their ends. The CDR3 goes from the cysteine to the phenylalanine over 12 residues. Left in the record is the CDR3 DNA by itself, 36 bases read in frame from the first base. To prepare the library, the immunoSEQ multiplex PCR assay was applied. TCRdb obtained this table from immuneACCESS and retained in-frame rearrangements with V and J assigned. These tables miss some clones; where compared with another copy, unresolved V genes account for less than half of the shortfall, and the remainder is unexplained. The table for this sample lists 90,000 to 120,000 clones; 85% to 95% of them were counted only once. Roughly 0.82% of the sample is in the top ten clones.

The material sequenced was peripheral blood, taken in the third trimester of pregnancy. The clonotype was recovered from a female donor in good health, enrolled as a control in a pregnancy study. This sequence uses TRBV29-1 and TRBJ1-2, with the D gene not clear enough to name. The CDR3 region: CSVSDGNYGYTF. The DNA sequence reads TGCAGCGTTTCCGACGGGAACTATGGCTACACCTTC.